Given below is one T cell receptor beta chain in context. This sample also contains other DNA sequences that code for the same CDR3. This sample is drawn from a study of blood T cell repertoires in COVID-19. Study-wide background: The United States, Italy and Spain provided the acute and convalescent COVID-19 samples. From T cells, B-cell-depleted T cells, or PBMCs came the material, which was cDNA or gDNA.

In the original processing: Estimated nucleated cell counts came from reference gene primer amplification. Sequencing used immunoSEQ multiplex PCR; TCRdb keeps in-frame clones, though not all of them. From that table come the V and J calls and clone size; the DNA was used to work out D and trimming. The sample lists around 110,000 clones, 70% to 80% occurring once. Those enrolled in Seattle joined during active infection and were followed longitudinally afterward. The CDR3 runs to 15 residues. V was pared by 5 bases and J by 1 base, with 5 bases of the junction left unmatched. Germline V gene lookup returns CDR1 SGHTA and CDR2 FQGNSA.

The clonotype comes from a man at least 80 years old with COVID-19, enrolled during active disease. The sequenced material came from peripheral blood. This sequence joins TRBV7-2 and TRBJ2-7; TRBD1 aligns across 10 bases. The DNA of the CDR3 is TGTGCCAGCAGCCCCCGGGGACAGGGGTCCTACGAGCAGTACTTC. The encoded protein is CASSPRGQGSYEQYF.